Listed below are T cell receptor beta chains from one sample, sequenced in a study of blood T cell repertoires in COVID-19. Sequenced by immunoSEQ multiplex PCR; TCRdb stores in-frame clones only, minus some. This table has about 190,000 clones, 65% to 80% appearing once. Sequencing input: peripheral blood. The receptors were sampled from a man between 45 and 60 years old who had recovered from COVID-19. CDR3s leave out the opening cysteine and the closing phenylalanine or tryptophan.

V	J	CDR3
TRBV30	TRBJ1-6	ACTRGGRRDNSPLH
TRBV19	TRBJ1-2	ASSRIPGQGYGYT
TRBV2	TRBJ2-3	ASSERAWGRDTQY
TRBV7-8	TRBJ2-1	ASRTGDRLPNEQF
TRBV5-1	TRBJ2-3	ASSRMTSVSTDTQY
TRBV5-4	TRBJ2-7	ASSLLGRTYEQY
TRBV4-2	TRBJ1-4	ASSPLVLVSNEKLF
TRBV28	TRBJ1-2	ASRELYDGYT
TRBV6-5	TRBJ2-1	ASSYGGRNNEQF
TRBV2	TRBJ2-7	ASSQAYEQY
TRBV5-6	TRBJ2-2	APPGGAGELF
TRBV19	TRBJ2-1	ASSTPTGGREQF
TRBV6-2/TRBV6-3	TRBJ2-5	ASSYSTPGLAGVQETQY
TRBV9	TRBJ2-5	ASSVNSGSGETQY
TRBV28	TRBJ2-7	ASRQITPYEQY
TRBV6-4	TRBJ2-1	ASSAGTGSINEQF
TRBV11-1	TRBJ2-1	ASSRRQANNEQF
TRBV9	TRBJ1-3	ASSAGDPTGNTIY
TRBV12-1	TRBJ2-3	ASSWYRGRCDLGQY
TRBV6-1	TRBJ1-2	ASSEVQGWSYGYT
TRBV5-1	TRBJ2-2	ASSLLGQGVTGELF
TRBV10-3	TRBJ2-2	AISPTSGANTGELF
TRBV2	TRBJ2-1	ARETGLNYNEQF
TRBV9	TRBJ2-7	ASSPGGLGYEQY
TRBV19	TRBJ1-1	ASSWYRGADTEAF
TRBV30	TRBJ1-2	AWRNRRDFYGYT
TRBV6-5	TRBJ2-2	ASSQGSANTGELF
TRBV10-3	TRBJ2-3	AISAIPSGRGDTQY
TRBV4-1	TRBJ1-1	ASSQGTNRGNEAF
TRBV10-3	TRBJ2-7	ATRRTSGSNSGTYEQY
TRBV7-8	TRBJ1-1	ASSPGQGAFGTEAF
TRBV18	TRBJ2-2	ASSQNTGRIAGELF
TRBV4-2	TRBJ2-2	ASSQGTRRKSGELF
TRBV11-2	TRBJ2-1	ASSPGTSIGQF
TRBV5-1	TRBJ2-3	ASRPSSGSRDTQY
TRBV12-3/TRBV12-4	TRBJ2-3	ASSPGTDTQY
TRBV18	TRBJ1-6	ASSGTANSPLH
TRBV2	TRBJ2-7	ASRIGGGEQY
TRBV19	TRBJ2-2	ASRLLNTGELF
TRBV3-1/TRBV3-2	TRBJ2-2	ASSQDFARVGGRNTGELF
TRBV11-2	TRBJ2-3	ASSYPLAGVPDTQY
TRBV3-1/TRBV3-2	TRBJ1-2	ASSPHRDYGYT
TRBV28	TRBJ2-7	ASTNQGKAPYEQY
TRBV23-1	TRBJ2-7	ASSQWAGMMGSYEQY
TRBV11-2	TRBJ2-7	ASSFLGDEQY
TRBV12-3/TRBV12-4	TRBJ2-7	ASSLGAGKEQY
TRBV24-1	TRBJ2-3	ATSDSGLAGDTQY
TRBV19	TRBJ2-3	ASSINSGSDTQY
TRBV27	TRBJ1-3	ASSVWDRGNTIY
TRBV7-6	TRBJ2-2	ASSLEPTGGNTGELF